This T cell receptor beta chain derives from a study of blood T cells in healthy people across ages. Broader study findings: The study found more naive CD4+ cells and higher diversity in long-lived than aged donors.

Germline V gene sequence: CDR1 MNHEY, CDR2 SVGEGT. Trimming cost V 2 bases and J 4 bases; bases outside gene matches: 4. This CDR3 has 14 residues. Comments on this clonotype: Its target is not known.

A second PCR of about 7 to 11 cycles used a sample-barcoded 5' primer and a J-beta primer mix. Unique molecular identifiers of 12 random nucleotides labeled each cDNA. In TCRdb, the 5' RACE reads were re-called with MiXCR into one record per CDR3 protein. The data contain about 930,000 distinct CDR3 sequences, about 28% of them singletons. These sequences were also reported in another study, on T cells of mothers and their children.

The J gene is TRBJ2-5, the V gene TRBV6-2 or TRBV6-3; 7 bases match TRBD2. The sequenced sample was blood. The receptor's source is a woman between 35 and 50 years old in good health. CDR3 bases: TGTGCCAGCAGTTACGCGGGGGTGCCAGAGACCCAGTACTTC. Translated: CASSYAGVPETQYF.